These 29 T cell receptor beta chains were sequenced from one sample in a study of blood T cell repertoires in COVID-19. This table comes from immunoSEQ multiplex PCR, and its TCRdb copy is limited to in-frame clones, with some not included. This table holds about 110,000 clones, approximately 80% found once. Specimen: peripheral blood. These receptors were collected from a woman between 70 and 85 years old with acute or convalescent COVID-19.

This sequence joins TRBV7-9 and TRBJ2-6; D not certain. The CDR3 is made up of 13 amino acids. The V gene's germline CDR1 is SEHNR and CDR2 FQNEAQ (reference sequence). V was shortened by 8 bases and J by 0 bases, with 5 bases between the two germline ends. CDR3 residues: CASGPSGANVLTF. As DNA, the CDR3 is TGTGCCAGCGGGCCCTCTGGGGCCAACGTCCTGACTTTC. The full variable domain, in which reference TRBV7-9 and TRBJ2-6 provide the parts outside the CDR3, is DTGVSQNPRHKITKRGQNVTFRCDPISEHNRLYWYRQTLGQGPEFLTYFQNEAQLEKSRLLSDRFSAERPKGSFSTLEIQRTEQGDSAMYLCASGPSGANVLTFGAGSRLTVL.

V usage is TRBV5-1 and J usage is TRBJ2-5; tentative D call: TRBD2 (5 bases). The V gene lost 4 bases and the J gene lost 5 bases, with 12 bases spanning the gap. Germline CDR1 and CDR2: SGHRS and YFSETQ. The CDR3 covers 13 residues. The CDR3 coding sequence is TGCGCCAGCAGCCCTAACCCGGGGGAGACCCAGTACTTC. This translates into CASSPNPGETQYF.

J is TRBJ2-1 and V is TRBV18; tentative D call: TRBD2 (6 bases). V lost 2 bases and J lost 8, with 19 bases in between. Germline V CDR1 and CDR2: KGHSH, LQKENI. This CDR3 comprises 16 residues. CDR3 residues: CASSPRSAGPGDEQFF. The CDR3 DNA reads TGTGCCAGCTCACCAAGGAGCGCGGGGCCAGGAGATGAGCAGTTCTTC. The full variable domain, rest sourced from reference TRBV18 and TRBJ2-1, is NAGVMQNPRHLVRRRGQEARLRCSPMKGHSHVYWYRQLPEEGLKFMVYLQKENIIDESGMPKERFSAEFPKEGPSILRIQQVVRGDSAAYFCASSPRSAGPGDEQFFGPGTRLTVL.

This clone came up once. The chain is built from TRBV28 and TRBJ1-1; a possible D gene is TRBD1 (6 bases). Trimming pared 7 bases from V and 5 bases from J, leaving 23 bases between. Germline assignment: CDR1 MDHEN and CDR2 SYDVKM. The CDR3 runs 16 residues. CDR3 protein: CASKTLGTDQGTEAFF. The CDR3 DNA reads as TGTGCCAGCAAAACCCTCGGGACGGACCAGGGGACTGAAGCTTTCTTT.

V and J are TRBV7-9 and TRBJ1-1, with TRBD1 as a possible D gene (5 bases). Germline V CDR1 and CDR2: SEHNR, FQNEAQ (reference sequence). Trimming pared 3 bases from V and 3 bases from J, leaving 11 bases between. The CDR3 totals 14 residues. The CDR3 coding sequence is TGTGCCAGCAGCTTCGGGACTCTACACACTGAAGCTTTCTTT. Protein sequence: CASSFGTLHTEAFF.

The chain has TRBV5-1 and TRBJ2-5; TRBD2 matches at 9 bases. The trim removed 3 bases at V and 5 bases at J, leaving 5 bases unmatched. Per the germline V gene, CDR1 is SGHRS and CDR2 is YFSETQ. The CDR3 spans 14 residues. For the CDR3, the DNA is TGCGCCAGCAGCTCAGCGGGGGGAGGGGAGACCCAGTACTTC. Its translation: CASSSAGGGETQYF.

This clone was recorded once. The J gene is TRBJ1-2, the V gene TRBV24-1; TRBD1 aligns across 11 bases. The V gene end was trimmed by 9 bases and the J gene end by 7 bases; junction bases not matched to a gene: 9. CDR1 KGHDR and CDR2 SFDVKD come from the germline V gene. The CDR3 runs 14 residues. The CDR3 protein is CATARDGTGGGYTF. CDR3 nucleotide sequence: TGTGCCACCGCCCGGGACGGGACAGGGGGTGGCTACACCTTC.

The rearrangement links TRBV4-1 to TRBJ1-6; perhaps TRBD1 as D (5 bases). The V gene lost 0 bases and the J gene lost 7 bases, with 7 bases spanning the gap. This CDR3 is 14 amino acids long. Germline CDR1 reads MGHRA; CDR2 reads YSYEKL. The CDR3 region is CASSQDRVNSPLHF. CDR3 sequence (DNA): TGCGCCAGCAGCCAAGACAGGGTGAATTCACCCCTCCACTTT.

The chain couples TRBV6-2 or TRBV6-3 to TRBJ2-6, with D maybe TRBD2 (6 bases). This CDR3 region has 15 residues. V was pared by 0 bases and J by 5 bases, with 8 bases between. The V gene's germline CDR1 is MNHEY and CDR2 SVGEGT. CDR3 residues: CASSYSRDWANVLTF. CDR3 coding DNA: TGTGCCAGCAGTTACTCGCGGGATTGGGCCAACGTCCTGACTTTC.

V gene TRBV11-3 combines with J gene TRBJ1-1, with D perhaps matching TRBD1 (6 bases). Trimming pared 4 bases from V and 6 bases from J, leaving 12 bases between. CDR1 is SGHNT, CDR2 YENEEA, per germline. This CDR3 has 13 residues. DNA for the CDR3: TGTGCCAGCAGCTCCACAGGGAGAGCTGAAGCTTTCTTT. Its protein is CASSSTGRAEAFF.

This rearrangement joins TRBV11-3 to TRBJ2-2; TRBD1 matches at 9 bases. CDR1 is SGHNT, CDR2 YENEEA, per germline. Trimming cost V 4 bases and J 6 bases; bases outside gene matches: 6. This CDR3 contains 15 residues. CDR3 amino acids: CASSSYGTGSGELFF. As DNA, the CDR3 is TGTGCCAGCAGCTCCTACGGGACAGGGTCCGGGGAGCTGTTTTTT.

The chain combines TRBV2 with TRBJ2-7, with 8 nucleotides matching TRBD1. This CDR3 spans 16 amino acids. The germline gives CDR1 SNHLY, CDR2 FYNNEI. V was clipped by 7 bases and J by 0 bases; unmatched bases: 11. The CDR3 spells CASMGARDRSSYEQYF. In DNA, the CDR3 is TGTGCCAGCATGGGGGCGAGGGACAGGAGCTCCTACGAGCAGTACTTC.

The rearrangement joins TRBV11-1 to TRBJ1-1, with a tentative D call TRBD1 (6 bases). Deletions cut 4 bases from V and 5 bases from J, with 14 bases between. CDR1 SGHAT and CDR2 FQDESV come from the germline V gene (reference sequence). The CDR3 consists of 14 residues. Here the CDR3 DNA reads TGTGCCAGCAGCTATCAGGGGCCAAGAACTGAAGCTTTCTTT. Amino acids: CASSYQGPRTEAFF.

The chain is built from TRBV5-1 and TRBJ2-7, with D perhaps matching TRBD1 (6 bases). CDR1 SGHRS and CDR2 YFSETQ come from the germline V gene. This CDR3 comprises 13 residues. Trimming took off 4 bases at V and 2 bases at J, with 10 bases between the two ends. The CDR3 region has the DNA TGCGCCAGCAGCCCCCGGGACACCTACGAGCAGTACTTC. Translation: CASSPRDTYEQYF.

The chain has TRBV7-9 and TRBJ1-2; 10 nucleotides line up with TRBD1. V shed 5 bases and J 3 bases; nucleotides not matched to a gene: 9. Looked up from germline, CDR1 is SEHNR and CDR2 is FQNEAQ (reference sequence). The CDR3 spans 16 residues. The CDR3 DNA reads TGTGCCAGCAGCGGAAGGGACAGGGGAGGGGACTATGGCTACACCTTC. Its translation: CASSGRDRGGDYGYTF.

The chain employs TRBV5-4 and TRBJ2-1, with 8 bases matching TRBD1. The length of the CDR3 is 14 residues. V shed 3 bases and J 10 bases; nucleotides not matched to a gene: 9. Germline values: CDR1 SGHNT, CDR2 YYREEE (reference sequence). In nucleotides, the CDR3 is TGTGCCAGCAGCTCCCAGGGGGCAGGAAGGGAGCAGTTCTTC. Its translation: CASSSQGAGREQFF.

The J gene is TRBJ2-5, the V gene TRBV10-1; TRBD2 matches at 11 bases. V was pared by 10 bases and J by 4 bases, with 14 bases of the junction left unmatched. The length of the CDR3 is 16 residues. CDR1 and CDR2 (germline): WNHNN, SYGVQD (reference sequence). The DNA for the CDR3 is TGCGCCACCGCCGGGGGTAGCGGGAGGGCCCCAGAGACCCAGTACTTC. Amino acids: CATAGGSGRAPETQYF.

The rearrangement uses TRBV5-4 and TRBJ1-1, with D possibly matching TRBD1 (6 bases). The CDR3 runs 14 residues. V lost 4 bases and J lost 1, with 11 bases in between. CDR1 and CDR2 (germline): SGHNT, YYREEE (reference sequence). Written as DNA, the CDR3 is TGTGCCAGCAGCGGACAGTTTCAGAACACTGAAGCTTTCTTT. Translated: CASSGQFQNTEAFF.

The chain has TRBV28 and TRBJ1-2, with unresolved D. The CDR3 has 12 residues. V was pared by 5 bases and J by 4 bases, with 8 bases between. The germline gives CDR1 MDHEN, CDR2 SYDVKM. CDR3 nucleotide sequence: TGTGCCAGCAGTGGCAGGTTCTATGGCTACACCTTC. This encodes CASSGRFYGYTF.

The chain employs TRBV30 and TRBJ2-1; TRBD2 is a possible D gene (9 bases). V was trimmed by 5 bases and J by 7 bases, leaving 15 bases between them. The CDR3 covers 13 residues. Germline V gene data show CDR1 as GTSNPN and CDR2 as SVGIG (reference sequence). The CDR3 spells CAWQGAGGNEQFF. Here the CDR3 DNA reads TGTGCCTGGCAGGGGGCGGGAGGGAATGAGCAGTTCTTC.

The V gene is TRBV6-6, the J gene TRBJ1-2, with TRBD1 matching 9 bases. From germline, CDR1 is MNHNY and CDR2 SVGAGI (reference sequence). J lost 2 bases, V lost 5 bases, and 9 bases had no gene match. The CDR3 runs 16 residues. The chain's CDR3 is CASSHTGTGWNYGYTF. The CDR3 region has the DNA TGTGCCAGCAGTCACACAGGGACAGGGTGGAACTATGGCTACACCTTC.

CDR3 in amino acids: CASSRSGSGFGYNEQFF. The DNA of the CDR3 is TGTGCCAGCAGTCGAAGCGGGAGCGGTTTTGGGTACAATGAGCAGTTCTTC. The chain couples TRBV27 to TRBJ2-1; 8 bases fit TRBD2. The germline gives CDR1 MNHEY, CDR2 SMNVEV (reference sequence). CDR3 length: 17 amino acids. The trim removed 5 bases at V and 4 bases at J, leaving 13 bases unmatched.

This clone was counted a single time. The chain joins TRBV29-1 to TRBJ2-5; a possible D gene is TRBD1 (6 bases). There are 12 residues in the CDR3. Germline V gene lookup returns CDR1 SQVTM and CDR2 ANQGSEA. Deletions cut 4 bases from V and 5 bases from J, with 11 bases between. This CDR3 reads CSVGQGWETQYF. CDR3 sequence (DNA): TGCAGCGTTGGTCAGGGGTGGGAGACCCAGTACTTC.

V gene TRBV25-1 combines with J gene TRBJ2-1; 8 bases are a match to TRBD2. Germline V lookup: CDR1 MGHDK, CDR2 SYGVNS. J lost 4 bases, V lost 6 bases, and 5 bases had no gene match. There are 14 residues in the CDR3. The CDR3 loop is CASSLAGPYNEQFF. The CDR3 DNA reads TGTGCCAGCAGCTTAGCGGGACCTTACAATGAGCAGTTCTTC.

This clone has just one count. J is TRBJ1-4 and V is TRBV5-1; 8 bases are shared with TRBD1. Per germline, CDR1 SGHRS and CDR2 YFSETQ. The CDR3 has 16 amino acids. J lost 0 bases, V lost 5 bases, and 6 bases had no gene match. The CDR3 sequence is CASSPTGGATNEKLFF. CDR3 nucleotides: TGCGCCAGCAGTCCTACAGGGGGTGCAACTAATGAAAAACTGTTTTTT.

V usage is TRBV5-1 and J usage is TRBJ2-1, with 14 bases lining up with TRBD2. This CDR3 is 16 amino acids long. Germline CDR1 is SGHRS and CDR2 is YFSETQ. Unmatched junction bases numbered 6, after V lost 1 base and J lost 9 bases. For the CDR3, the DNA is TGCGCCAGCAGCTTGACGACTAGCGGGGGGGCAAGTGAGCAGTTCTTC. Its translation: CASSLTTSGGASEQFF.

The chain is built from TRBV6-4 and TRBJ2-7; 7 nucleotides line up with TRBD2. J gave up 4 bases and V 0 bases, and 12 bases lay outside the gene matches. The length of the CDR3 is 17 residues. The V gene's germline CDR1 is MRHNA and CDR2 SNTAGT. The CDR3 DNA reads as TGTGCCAGCAGTGACTCGACTTTAGGGCTAGCGGATTACGAGCAGTACTTC. As protein: CASSDSTLGLADYEQYF.

V is TRBV3-1 (or the pseudogene TRBV3-2) and J is TRBJ1-2; 9 nucleotides line up with TRBD1. CDR1 and CDR2 (germline): LGHDT, YNNKEL (reference sequence). With V trimmed by 4 bases and J by 6 bases, 12 bases remained unmatched. The CDR3 has 16 amino acids. The CDR3 DNA reads as TGTGCCAGCAGCCGGGGACAGGGTACGGGGATCCATGGCTACACCTTC. Protein product: CASSRGQGTGIHGYTF.

The CDR3 coding sequence is TGTGCCAGCAGCTCAGGATCAGGGTGGATCGGAAACACCATATATTTT. Amino acid sequence: CASSSGSGWIGNTIYF. The rearrangement uses TRBV28 and TRBJ1-3; TRBD1 might be the D (5 bases). The germline V gene has CDR1 MDHEN and CDR2 SYDVKM. The CDR3 sequence is 16 residues long. Between the trimmed V and J ends, which lost 6 bases and 4 bases, there was a span of 19 bases.